The clone carrying this TCR beta chain has only a few counts. Its antigen is unidentified. The data belong to a study of T-cell reconstitution after alpha-beta-depleted transplantation in children. Study-level results: The authors attributed T-cell counts and diversity one year after transplant mostly to newly produced T cells.

CDR1 and CDR2 (germline): SGHRS, YFSETQ. V was cut by 0 bases and J by 1 base, with 9 bases left in between. This CDR3 comprises 15 residues. As it was prepared, the TCRbeta library received unique molecular identifiers. TCRdb re-derived calls from the PCR reads in MiXCR, one entry per CDR3 protein. The sample consists of approximately 980,000 distinct CDR3 sequences, 25% to 35% of them appearing once. The clonotype was recovered from a boy younger than two who had a stem cell transplant for SCID, so the T cells may come from the graft donor. The rearrangement uses TRBV5-1 and TRBJ2-3, with D hard to call. Sequences were derived from PBMCs, mostly from graft donor cells, sampled 360 days after TCRalphabeta/CD19-depleted stem cell transplant. The DNA of the CDR3 is TGCGCCAGCAGCTTGGTTCCACGGGGCACAGATACGCAGTATTTT. This encodes CASSLVPRGTDTQYF.